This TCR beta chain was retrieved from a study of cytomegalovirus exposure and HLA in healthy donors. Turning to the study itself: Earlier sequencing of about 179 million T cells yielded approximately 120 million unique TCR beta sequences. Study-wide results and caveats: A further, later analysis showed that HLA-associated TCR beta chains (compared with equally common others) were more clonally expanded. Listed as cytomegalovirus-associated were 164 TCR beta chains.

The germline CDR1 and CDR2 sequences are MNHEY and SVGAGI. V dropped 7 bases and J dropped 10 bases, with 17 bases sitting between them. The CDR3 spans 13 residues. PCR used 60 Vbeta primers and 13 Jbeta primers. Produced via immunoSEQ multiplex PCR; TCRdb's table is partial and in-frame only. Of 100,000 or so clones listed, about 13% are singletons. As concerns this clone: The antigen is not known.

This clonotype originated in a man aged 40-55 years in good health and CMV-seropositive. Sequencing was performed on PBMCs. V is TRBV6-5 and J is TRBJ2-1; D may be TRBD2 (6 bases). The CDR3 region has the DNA TGTGCCAGCAATACCGGGACTTGGAGCGAGCAGTTCTTC. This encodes CASNTGTWSEQFF.